This entry is about one T cell receptor beta chain. The CDR3 runs 18 residues. The V gene end was trimmed by 0 bases and the J gene end by 3 bases; junction bases not matched to a gene: 9. Germline V gene sequence: CDR1 SGHRS, CDR2 YFSETQ. Per the study methods: Reference gene primer amplification in the assay estimated nucleated cell counts. The protocol was immunoSEQ multiplex PCR, while the TCRdb copy is restricted to in-frame clones and leaves out a portion. V and J calls and clone size are given by that table; D and trimming were obtained from the DNA. There are approximately 140,000 clones in the sample; less than 90% occur only once, and 30% to 45% lies in the top ten. The data stem from a study of blood T cell repertoires in COVID-19. Study summary: Specimens from acute and convalescent COVID-19 originated in the United States, Italy and Spain. T cells, B-cell-depleted T cells, or PBMCs provided the cDNA or gDNA that served as material.

This TCR came from a human donor in a cohort sampled during active COVID-19. The J gene is TRBJ2-3, the V gene TRBV5-1, with 11 positions matching TRBD2. The sample consisted of peripheral blood. The CDR3 DNA reads as TGCGCCAGCAGCTTGGTTGGTAGCGGGGGGGCCGGAACAGATACGCAGTATTTT. Translation: CASSLVGSGGAGTDTQYF.